This TCR beta chain was sequenced for a study of cytomegalovirus exposure and HLA in healthy donors. Note on this clone: Its specificity is not known.

PCR employed 60 Vbeta and 13 Jbeta primers. Clones were read by immunoSEQ multiplex PCR, and TCRdb kept only the in-frame ones, dropping some. The sample includes 110,000 or so clones, roughly 15% of them seen just once. CDR1 is SGHRS and CDR2 is YFSETQ in the germline V gene. The CDR3 runs 16 residues. Deletions cut 0 bases from V and 1 base from J, with 11 bases between. Findings of the study overall: Immune exposure information comprised only CMV serostatus. Most CMV-associated TCR beta chains were later found to appear HLA-restricted.

V is TRBV5-1 and J is TRBJ2-1; unclear D gene. This clonotype was sampled from a female donor in good health and CMV-seronegative. Sequencing was done on a sample of PBMCs. The CDR3 sequence: CASSLEQQISYNEQFF. CDR3 nucleotide sequence: TGCGCCAGCAGCTTGGAACAGCAAATTTCCTACAATGAGCAGTTCTTC.